This T cell receptor (beta chain) emerged from a study of read filtering for tumor transcriptome and immune sequencing. The trim removed 0 bases at V and 8 bases at J, leaving 9 bases unmatched. CDR3 length: 15 residues. CDR1 and CDR2 (germline): DFQATT, SNEGSKA (reference sequence). This library used approximately 390 ng RNA and molecular barcoded adaptors spanning alpha/delta and beta/gamma chains. One entry per CDR3 protein results from TCRdb running MiXCR on the reads. The repertoire holds roughly 130,000 distinct CDR3 sequences, with 13% as singletons. This clonotype was recorded many times. The V gene is TRBV20-1, the J gene TRBJ2-4, with 8 bases lining up with TRBD1. The sample was a population of CD138-negative cells sorted from bone marrow. The receptor was derived from a donor aged 40 or over with multiple myeloma. Written as DNA, the CDR3 is TGCAGTGCTAGAGACCTCAGGGGGCTTGTGGACATTCAGTACTTC. Translating it yields CSARDLRGLVDIQYF.